This T cell receptor (beta chain) was recovered during a study of OX40 agonist ivuxolimab in advanced cancers. This clone was seen a single time. Its antigen remains unidentified. Germline V gene sequence: CDR1 SGHNT, CDR2 YYREEE (reference sequence). The CDR3 runs 16 residues. The V gene lost 4 bases and the J gene lost 2 bases, with 18 bases spanning the gap. Study conclusions and caveats: Expanded peripheral T cell antigen specificity was not determined.

The table came from immunoSEQ multiplex PCR; TCRdb's copy has only in-frame clones and leaves some out. The repertoire consists of approximately 58,000 clones, with roughly 77% occurring once and the leading ten covering 0.7% to 0.8%. The sequenced sample was CD4+ or CD8+ T cells sorted from blood, obtained in a trial of the OX40 agonist ivuxolimab. This rearrangement joins TRBV5-4 to TRBJ1-2, with D perhaps TRBD1 (6 bases). The sequence was collected from an adult with an advanced solid tumor such as melanoma, head and neck, liver or kidney cancer. Here the CDR3 DNA reads TGTGCCAGCAGCCCTTTAGGGGGAGGCCTAAACTATGGCTACACCTTC. This gives the protein CASSPLGGGLNYGYTF.